This is a list of T cell receptor beta chains from one sample in a study of blood T cell repertoires in COVID-19. Sequencing was performed with immunoSEQ multiplex PCR; in TCRdb, only in-frame clones are kept and a portion is missing. The sample lists over 75,000 clones, about 78% seen once, with nearly 9% in the top ten. Sequencing input: peripheral blood. These receptors all stem from a man aged 50 to 59 who had recovered from COVID-19. Both conserved end residues are part of each CDR3. D genes are given only for firm matches. Rows give clone size only sometimes, using once, few, many, or a class for an expanded clone.

clone size	V gene	D gene	J gene	CDR3 DNA	CDR3 protein
-	TRBV9	-	TRBJ2-5	TGTGCCAGCAGCGTAAGTCCGGGGGTACTCCAAGAGACCCAGTACTTC	CASSVSPGVLQETQYF
-	TRBV9	-	TRBJ2-2	TGTGCCAGCAGCACGACCAGAAGCGGCACCGGGGAGCTGTTTTTT	CASSTTRSGTGELFF
-	TRBV7-2	TRBD1	TRBJ2-3	TGTGCCAGCAGCTTCGGGACAGGGGGCACGCAGTATTTT	CASSFGTGGTQYF
-	TRBV13	TRBD1	TRBJ2-7	TGTGCCAGCAGCACGGGACAGGGGGTCTACGAGCAGTACTTC	CASSTGQGVYEQYF
-	TRBV3-1/TRBV3-2	-	TRBJ1-1	TGTGCCAGCCGGAGGGCGGGCACTGAAGCTTTCTTT	CASRRAGTEAFF
-	TRBV5-5	-	TRBJ1-2	TGTGCCAGCAGATTTACCGGGACATGGAACTATGGCTACACCTTC	CASRFTGTWNYGYTF
-	TRBV15	-	TRBJ1-5	TGTGCCACCAGCAGAGGAGGAGCGGTTCAGCCCCAGCATTTT	CATSRGGAVQPQHF
-	TRBV2	TRBD2	TRBJ2-1	TGTGCCAGCCGTCGGGGGGTCTCCTACAATGAGCAGTTCTTC	CASRRGVSYNEQFF
-	TRBV30	TRBD2	TRBJ2-1	TGTGCCTGGGGTCTGGGACTAGCGGACAATGAGCAGTTCTTC	CAWGLGLADNEQFF
-	TRBV11-2	TRBD2	TRBJ2-3	TGTGCCAGCAGCTCAAGGGGAGGGGATACGCAGTATTTT	CASSSRGGDTQYF
-	TRBV21-1	-	TRBJ2-5	TGTGCCAGCAGCACTCGGGGACAGGGGAAAGAGACCCAGTACTTC	CASSTRGQGKETQYF
-	TRBV6-1	-	TRBJ1-1	TGTGCCAGCAGTGAACACAGGGCTGGGGCCACTGAAGCTTTCTTT	CASSEHRAGATEAFF
-	TRBV28	-	TRBJ1-6	TGTGCCAGCAGTTTCCAACATCTACCCCTCCACTTT	CASSFQHLPLHF
-	TRBV6-2/TRBV6-3	TRBD1	TRBJ1-2	TGTGCCAGCAGTTACAACCCCGGGACAGGGGATGCTGGCTACACCTTC	CASSYNPGTGDAGYTF
few	TRBV2	TRBD1	TRBJ1-3	TGTGCCAGATCAAAGGGACAGCTTTACTCTGGAAACACCATATATTTT	CARSKGQLYSGNTIYF
-	TRBV11-2	-	TRBJ2-7	TGTGCCAGCACTTATCCGGGAGTGGGCGAGCAGTACTTC	CASTYPGVGEQYF
few	TRBV6-2/TRBV6-3	-	TRBJ1-1	TGTGCCAGCAGCCCGCCCCGACTTACGAACACTGAAGCTTTCTTT	CASSPPRLTNTEAFF
-	TRBV11-3	TRBD2	TRBJ2-1	TGTGCCAGCAGCTTAGGTAGCGGGAACTACAATGAGCAGTTCTTC	CASSLGSGNYNEQFF
-	TRBV28	-	TRBJ2-7	TGTGCCAGCAGTGGTGGGGCCTCCTACGAGCAGTACTTC	CASSGGASYEQYF
-	TRBV19	-	TRBJ1-1	TGTGCCAGTAGGGGGCAGGGAAGGCCTGAAGCTTTCTTT	CASRGQGRPEAFF
few	TRBV2	-	TRBJ1-5	TGTGCCAGCAGTGGGGGCGGGGATGTCAATCAGCCCCAGCATTTT	CASSGGGDVNQPQHF
-	TRBV5-1	-	TRBJ1-1	TGCGCCAGCAGACCCGACAGAACTGAAGCTTTCTTT	CASRPDRTEAFF
-	TRBV7-3	TRBD2	TRBJ2-5	TGTGCCAGCAGCGGGGGACTAGCGGGAGGGCTTGACTTC	CASSGGLAGGLDF
-	TRBV7-9	-	TRBJ1-4	TGTGCCAGCAGCTTAGTTGGGCAGGATCTTAATGAAAAACTGTTTTTT	CASSLVGQDLNEKLFF
-	TRBV24-1	-	TRBJ2-1	TGTGCCACCAGCCCCCCAGGGTCGGTCTTCAATGAGCAGTTCTTC	CATSPPGSVFNEQFF
-	TRBV24-1	-	TRBJ1-5	TGTGCCACCAGTGAGGTCGGGGGGAGCAATCAGCCCCAGCATTTT	CATSEVGGSNQPQHF
once	TRBV7-9	TRBD2	TRBJ2-3	TGTGCCAGCAGCCCCCTAGCGGGAGGGCCAGGGGATACGCAGTATTTT	CASSPLAGGPGDTQYF
-	TRBV6-5	-	TRBJ2-7	TGTGCCAGGGAAAGGAGAGGGAGAGGCGAGCAGTACTTC	CARERRGRGEQYF
once	TRBV5-1	-	TRBJ2-5	TGCGCCAGCAGCCCCGCAGACCAAGAGACCCAGTACTTC	CASSPADQETQYF
-	TRBV29-1	TRBD2	TRBJ2-4	TGCAGCGCTTCCCCCCGAGCGGGAGTGGGAAACATTCAGTACTTC	CSASPRAGVGNIQYF
once	TRBV18	TRBD1	TRBJ2-5	TGTGCCAGCTCACCCGGGACAGGGGTACCGGAGACCCAGTACTTC	CASSPGTGVPETQYF
-	TRBV18	TRBD1	TRBJ1-2	TGTGCCAGCTCACCCCAGGGGGGTTTTAACTATGGCTACACCTTC	CASSPQGGFNYGYTF
-	TRBV11-2	-	TRBJ2-5	TGTGCCAGCAGCTTACGTCCAGGATGGTACCAAGAGACCCAGTACTTC	CASSLRPGWYQETQYF
-	TRBV6-5	-	TRBJ2-1	TGTGCCAGCAGTCGGGACTCGTGGAATGAGCAGTTCTTC	CASSRDSWNEQFF
-	TRBV7-6	-	TRBJ2-7	TGTGCCAGCAGCTTAGCCACAGGGCCCTCCTACGAGCAGTACTTC	CASSLATGPSYEQYF
-	TRBV9	TRBD1	TRBJ1-2	TGTGCCAGCAGCCCCCCGACAGGGGCTAACTATGGCTACACCTTC	CASSPPTGANYGYTF
-	TRBV19	-	TRBJ1-6	TGTGCCAGTAGTATAGATACAGGACTAAATTCACCCCTCCACTTT	CASSIDTGLNSPLHF
once	TRBV19	TRBD2	TRBJ2-7	TGTGCCAGTAGTGGCAGGACTAGCGGGTCCTACGAGCAGTACTTC	CASSGRTSGSYEQYF
-	TRBV19	TRBD1	TRBJ1-5	TGTGCCAGTAGTTTACAGGGGGCGCAGCCCCAGCATTTT	CASSLQGAQPQHF
-	TRBV18	-	TRBJ1-4	TGTGCCAGCTCACGAGGGGGGGCGGATGAAAAACTGTTTTTT	CASSRGGADEKLFF
once	TRBV5-1	-	TRBJ2-3	TGCGCCAGCAGCTTTTCAGGGGCCGGCGGGGATACGCAGTATTTT	CASSFSGAGGDTQYF
-	TRBV11-3	-	TRBJ2-1	TGTGCCAGCAGCCCCGACAGGGGAGGGAATGAGCAGTTCTTC	CASSPDRGGNEQFF
-	TRBV19	TRBD1	TRBJ2-7	TGTGCCAGTAGTATTACCGGGACAGCGAACTCCTACGAGCAGTACTTC	CASSITGTANSYEQYF
-	TRBV4-1	TRBD2	TRBJ2-7	TGCGCCAGCAGCCAAGAAGTTGGGACTAGGCGCTACGAGCAGTACTTC	CASSQEVGTRRYEQYF
once	TRBV2	TRBD2	TRBJ2-7	TGTGCCAGCGGGGGGGTAGGATCCTACGAGCAGTATTTC	CASGGVGSYEQYF